The source of this TCR beta chain is a study of shared clonotypes between healthy human individuals. Study-level points and caveats: Generally, estimated richness proved larger in naive subsets than it did in memory subsets.

Deep-level settings were used for running the assay. The sorted-subset replicate PCRs were given around 190 ng DNA, which is 30,000 to 35,000 T cell genomes. TCRdb's table, derived via immunoSEQ multiplex PCR, lists solely in-frame clones and lacks some. The sample yields around 600,000 clones, about 95% seen once. The CDR3 has 13 residues. Trimming took 2 bases from V and 4 from J, leaving 5 bases between them. Germline-derived CDR1 and CDR2 are LNHDA and SQIVND (reference sequence). Regarding this clone: The target antigen is unknown.

CD8 cells classed as naive were CD45RO-negative and positively selected for CCR7, excluding terminally differentiated effector memory CD45RA+ cells. The sample comprised naive CD8+ T cells sorted from blood. The TCR sequence derives from a woman in her 30s in good health. The rearrangement joins TRBV19 to TRBJ2-2; D is ambiguous. CDR3 amino acids: CASSITTTGELFF. DNA of the CDR3: TGTGCCAGTAGTATAACTACCACCGGGGAGCTGTTTTTT.